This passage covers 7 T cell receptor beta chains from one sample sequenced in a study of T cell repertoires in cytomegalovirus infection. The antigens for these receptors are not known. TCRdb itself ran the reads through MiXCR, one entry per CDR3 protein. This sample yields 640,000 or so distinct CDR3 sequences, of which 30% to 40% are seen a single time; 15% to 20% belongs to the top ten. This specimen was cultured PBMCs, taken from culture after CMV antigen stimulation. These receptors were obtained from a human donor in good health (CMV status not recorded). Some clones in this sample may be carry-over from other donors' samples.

The CDR3 reads CASRRSGSDTQYF. CDR3 nucleotides: TGTGCCAGCAGGAGGTCAGGGTCCGATACGCAGTATTTT. V is TRBV7-4 and J is TRBJ2-3; the D gene is possibly TRBD1 (5 bases). Trimming took off 6 bases at V and 6 bases at J, with 13 bases between the two ends. From germline, CDR1 is SGHVT and CDR2 SQSDAQ. There are 13 residues in the CDR3.

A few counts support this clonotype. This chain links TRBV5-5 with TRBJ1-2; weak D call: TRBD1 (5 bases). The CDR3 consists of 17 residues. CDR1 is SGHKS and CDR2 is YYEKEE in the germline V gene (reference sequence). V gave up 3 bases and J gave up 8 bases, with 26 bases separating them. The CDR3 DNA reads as TGTGCCAGCAGCTCCGAGGGGACGCCTCTTGATATCGGGGGCTACACCTTC. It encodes CASSSEGTPLDIGGYTF. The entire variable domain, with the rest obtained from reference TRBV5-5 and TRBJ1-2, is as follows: DAGVTQSPTHLIKTRGQQVTLRCSPISGHKSVSWYQQVLGQGPQFIFQYYEKEERGRGNFPDRFSARQFPNYSSELNVNALLLGDSALYLCASSSEGTPLDIGGYTFGSGTRLTVV.

The CDR3 loop reads CASSRTQGPLNTEAFF. CDR3 coding DNA: TGTGCCAGCAGCCGGACCCAGGGACCGTTGAACACTGAAGCTTTCTTT. The chain has TRBV7-6 and TRBJ1-1; a weak D match, TRBD1 (5 bases). Trimming shortened V by 5 bases and J by 0 bases, and 16 bases separated the two germline ends. CDR1 SGHVS and CDR2 FNYEAQ come from the germline V gene. The CDR3 covers 16 residues.

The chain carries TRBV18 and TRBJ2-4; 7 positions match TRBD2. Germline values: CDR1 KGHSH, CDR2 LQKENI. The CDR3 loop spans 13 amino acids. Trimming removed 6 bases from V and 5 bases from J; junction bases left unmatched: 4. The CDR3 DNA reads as TGTGCCAGCTCCGGACTAGAGGAAAACATTCAGTACTTC. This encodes CASSGLEENIQYF.

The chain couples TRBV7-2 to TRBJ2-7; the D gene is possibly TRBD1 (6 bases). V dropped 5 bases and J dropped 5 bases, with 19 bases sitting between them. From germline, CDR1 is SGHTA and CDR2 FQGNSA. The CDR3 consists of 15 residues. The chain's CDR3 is CASSPNRDTPHEQYF. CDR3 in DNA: TGTGCCAGCAGCCCCAACCGGGACACCCCCCACGAGCAGTACTTC.

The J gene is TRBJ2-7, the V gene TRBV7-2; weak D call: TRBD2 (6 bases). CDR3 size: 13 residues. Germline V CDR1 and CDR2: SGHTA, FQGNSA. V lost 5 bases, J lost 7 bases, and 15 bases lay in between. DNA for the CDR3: TGTGCCAGCAGCAAACGACCGAGCGGGGAGCAGTACTTC. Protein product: CASSKRPSGEQYF. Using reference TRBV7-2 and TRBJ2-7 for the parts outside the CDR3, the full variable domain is GAGVSQSPSNKVTEKGKDVELRCDPISGHTALYWYRQSLGQGLEFLIYFQGNSAPDKSGLPSDRFSAERTGGSVSTLTIQRTQQEDSAVYLCASSKRPSGEQYFGPGTRLTVT.

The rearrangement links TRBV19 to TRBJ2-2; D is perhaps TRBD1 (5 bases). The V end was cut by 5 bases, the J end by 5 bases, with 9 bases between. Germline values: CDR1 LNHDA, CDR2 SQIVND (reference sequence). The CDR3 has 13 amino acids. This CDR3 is CASSFGQTGELFF. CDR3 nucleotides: TGTGCCAGTAGTTTCGGACAAACCGGGGAGCTGTTTTTT.